This TCR beta chain originates from a study of cytomegalovirus exposure and HLA in healthy donors. Study-level information: Of several hundred genotyped donors, about 80% clustered with self-reported Caucasian donors.

The V gene end was trimmed by 5 bases and the J gene end by 5 bases; junction bases not matched to a gene: 12. The germline V gene has CDR1 SEHNR and CDR2 FQNEAQ (reference sequence). The CDR3 totals 16 residues. As to this clone: Antigen specificity is unknown.

Overall study results and limits: Most of the CMV-associated TCR beta chains (in a later analysis) appeared to be HLA-restricted.

A multiplex PCR was run with 60 Vbeta primers and 13 Jbeta primers. Generated by immunoSEQ multiplex PCR, the TCRdb table keeps only in-frame clones and is missing some. The table lists about 160,000 clones, around 83% of them singletons. Sequences were obtained from PBMCs. The source is a girl aged 2-10 years in good health and CMV-seropositive. This chain uses TRBV7-9 with TRBJ2-3, with 8 bases lining up with TRBD2. The CDR3 DNA reads TGTGCCAGCAGCCACCGCAGCGGGAGTGTTGGAGATACGCAGTATTTT. This encodes CASSHRSGSVGDTQYF.